What follows are 24 T cell receptor beta chains derived from one specimen sequenced in a study of regulatory T cells in long-lasting Graves disease. Arm-PCR of CDR3 regions with iRepertoire HTBI primers generated TCR beta libraries. MiXCR, run by TCRdb on the multiplex PCR reads, gives a single entry per CDR3 protein. The sample has about 530,000 distinct CDR3 sequences, 15% to 20% seen once. This sample's time point: newly diagnosed GD, antithyroid drugs for less than 3 months. The TCR library was made from RNA extracted from PBMCs. This sample was shared with a second study, whose subject was T cells in Graves' hyperthyroidism and ophthalmopathy.

This material consisted of peripheral blood mononuclear cells (PBMCs), taken at new diagnosis, from a patient treated with antithyroid drugs. The receptors were sampled from a woman aged 35-65 years with Graves disease.

This clonotype came up a few times. The chain is built from TRBV9 and TRBJ2-7; D possibly corresponds to TRBD2 (5 bases). Germline CDR1 is SGDLS and CDR2 is YYNGEE. V was pared by 0 bases and J by 7 bases, with 17 bases between. The CDR3 consists of 15 residues. In nucleotides, the CDR3 is TGTGCCAGCAGCGTAGGAGGGCACAGCTTCGGAGAGCAGTACTTC. It codes for CASSVGGHSFGEQYF.

This clonotype has ten or more counts. This chain uses TRBV12-3 or TRBV12-4 with TRBJ2-1; the match to TRBD2 covers 12 bases. The CDR3 is 16 residues long. With 5 bases clipped from V and 4 bases from J, the junction kept 6 bases outside the gene matches. CDR3 nucleotides: TGTGCCAGCAGTACTAGCGGGGGGCCCCGATACAATGAGCAGTTCTTC. Its translation is CASSTSGGPRYNEQFF.

This clonotype was counted a few times. The chain has TRBV20-1 and TRBJ1-3, with 10 nucleotides matching TRBD1. Germline V gives CDR1 DFQATT, CDR2 SNEGSKA (reference sequence). Trimming at V came to 2 bases and at J to 3 bases, leaving 4 bases not matched to a gene. The CDR3 sequence is 15 residues long. The CDR3 sequence: CSARNRDRGGNTIYF. CDR3 in DNA: TGCAGTGCTAGAAACCGGGACAGGGGTGGAAACACCATATATTTT.

With respect to this clonotype: One end of the junction fails to match germline, which may point to a read error. The J gene is TRBJ2-4, the V gene TRBV19; TRBD2 agrees at 14 bases. There are 14 residues in the CDR3. Germline V lookup: CDR1 LNHDA, CDR2 SQIVND (reference sequence). The CDR3 coding sequence is TGTGCCACCAGACTAGCGGGGGGGGCGGGCATTCGGTACTTC. It is translated as CATRLAGGAGIRYF.

In the case of this clonotype: This may stem from a read error, because a much larger clone lies one nucleotide away. The chain combines TRBV12-3 or TRBV12-4 with TRBJ1-1; D gene unclear. V lost 6 bases, J lost 1 base, and 12 bases lay in between. This CDR3 has 14 residues. CDR3 loop: CASRPGIPNTEAFF. The CDR3 DNA is TGTGCCAGCAGACCCGGGATACCGAACACTGAAGCTTTCTTT.

This clonotype was seen repeatedly, ten times or more. The V and J genes are TRBV28 and TRBJ2-7, with D uncertain. Between the trimmed V and J ends, which lost 3 bases and 5 bases, there was a span of 20 bases. CDR1 and CDR2 (germline): MDHEN, SYDVKM. The CDR3 is 16 residues long. The CDR3 spells CASSFRSVLGYHEQYF. The CDR3 coding sequence is TGTGCCAGCAGTTTTCGATCCGTTTTGGGGTACCACGAGCAGTACTTC.

The sample holds a few counts of this clonotype. CDR3 amino acids: CSARDQGGQIYGYTF. As DNA, the CDR3 is TGCAGTGCTAGAGATCAGGGGGGCCAAATCTATGGCTACACCTTC. The chain uses TRBV20-1 and TRBJ1-2; TRBD1 agrees at 7 bases. With 0 bases clipped from V and 4 bases from J, the junction kept 8 bases outside the gene matches. Germline V gene sequence: CDR1 DFQATT, CDR2 SNEGSKA (reference sequence). The CDR3 covers 15 residues.

This clonotype showed up many times. The chain is built from TRBV9 and TRBJ1-2, with 9 bases aligning to TRBD1. CDR3 length equals 14 residues. V was clipped by 4 bases and J by 6 bases; unmatched bases: 7. Per germline, CDR1 SGDLS and CDR2 YYNGEE. The CDR3: CASSPWTGDHGYTF. CDR3 sequence (DNA): TGTGCCAGCAGCCCATGGACAGGGGACCATGGCTACACCTTC.

This clonotype was detected ten times or more. V is TRBV3-1 and J is TRBJ2-7, with 8 bases identical to TRBD2. This CDR3 comprises 15 residues. CDR1 and CDR2 from the germline V gene are LGHDT and YNNKEL (reference sequence). V shed 1 base and J 2 bases; nucleotides not matched to a gene: 4. This CDR3 is CASSQVEAGAYEQYF. The CDR3 nucleotides are TGTGCCAGCAGCCAAGTAGAAGCGGGGGCCTACGAGCAGTACTTC.

This clonotype was recorded many times. The chain employs TRBV7-2 and TRBJ2-1, with a tentative D call TRBD2 (6 bases). This CDR3 region has 15 residues. Trimming took off 5 bases at V and 4 bases at J, with 15 bases between the two ends. Germline V gives CDR1 SGHTA, CDR2 FQGNSA. For the CDR3, the DNA is TGTGCCAGCAGCCCACGAAGCGGGTTTTACAATGAGCAGTTCTTC. The encoded protein is CASSPRSGFYNEQFF. Filled out from reference TRBV7-2 and TRBJ2-1, the complete variable domain reads GAGVSQSPSNKVTEKGKDVELRCDPISGHTALYWYRQSLGQGLEFLIYFQGNSAPDKSGLPSDRFSAERTGGSVSTLTIQRTQQEDSAVYLCASSPRSGFYNEQFFGPGTRLTVL.

In this sample, this clonotype turned up many times. The V and J genes are TRBV2 and TRBJ1-4, with D unclear. The CDR3 is made up of 11 amino acids. The V and J ends lost 6 bases and 8 bases respectively, with 7 bases between them. CDR1 and CDR2 from the germline V gene are SNHLY and FYNNEI. The CDR3 region is CASRTDEKLFF. The CDR3 DNA reads as TGTGCCAGCAGGACGGACGAAAAACTGTTTTTT.

The chain is built from TRBV20-1 and TRBJ2-7; D gene ambiguous. Germline CDR1 and CDR2: DFQATT and SNEGSKA (reference sequence). The CDR3 covers 12 residues. The V gene lost 3 bases and the J gene lost 2 bases, with 8 bases spanning the gap. The CDR3 sequence is CSASTVAYEQYF. The CDR3 DNA reads TGCAGTGCTAGCACAGTTGCCTACGAGCAGTACTTC.

This clonotype showed up many times. The chain joins TRBV20-1 to TRBJ2-1; D is unclear. The CDR3 length is 14 residues. Germline V gives CDR1 DFQATT, CDR2 SNEGSKA (reference sequence). The V and J ends lost 3 bases and 2 bases respectively, with 11 bases between them. In DNA form, the CDR3 reads TGCAGTGCTAGTTCCGCGCTAACCTACAATGAGCAGTTCTTC. This codes for CSASSALTYNEQFF.

Many counts were recorded for this clonotype. The V call is TRBV2, the J call TRBJ2-7, with 7 nucleotides matching TRBD1. The CDR3 is 12 residues long. In germline, CDR1 is SNHLY, CDR2 FYNNEI. V lost 6 bases to trimming and J lost 6 bases; unmatched junction nucleotides: 5. The CDR3 DNA follows: TGTGCCAGCAGGGAGGACAGGTTCGAGCAGTACTTC. Its protein product is CASREDRFEQYF.

This sequence joins TRBV20-1 and TRBJ2-1; 10 bases match TRBD1. Germline CDR1 DFQATT, CDR2 SNEGSKA (reference sequence). The CDR3 runs 15 residues. J was trimmed by 4 bases and V by 5 bases; bases with no gene match: 8. DNA for the CDR3: TGCAGTGCTTACCTGACGGGACAGGGGTACAATGAGCAGTTCTTC. It encodes CSAYLTGQGYNEQFF.

The CDR3 sequence: CASSYQIPGELFF. CDR3 bases: TGTGCCAGCAGTTACCAAATCCCCGGGGAGCTGTTTTTT. This rearrangement joins TRBV6-5 to TRBJ2-2; D not certain. Germline lookup yields CDR1 MNHEY and CDR2 SVGAGI. The germline V and J ends were trimmed by 2 bases and 6 bases, with 7 bases remaining between them. The CDR3 has 13 amino acids.

For this clonotype: Without the conserved terminal phenylalanine or tryptophan, this CDR3 likely stems from a read error. The chain links TRBV6-1 to TRBJ1-1; D is undetermined. This CDR3 region has 12 residues. Per germline, CDR1 MNHNS and CDR2 SASEGT. Trimming stripped 5 bases from V and 4 bases from J, with 8 bases between. Here the CDR3 reads CASSQTSTEAFS. The CDR3 DNA sequence: TGTGCCAGCAGTCAAACAAGCACTGAAGCTTTCTCT.

This clonotype appeared a few times. The V and J genes are TRBV20-1 and TRBJ2-3, with D unclear. The CDR3 has 12 amino acids. Germline V gene sequence: CDR1 DFQATT, CDR2 SNEGSKA (reference sequence). V was shortened by 0 bases and J by 5 bases, with 6 bases between the two germline ends. The CDR3, as DNA: TGCAGTGCTAGAGATATTGGAGATACGCAGTATTTT. Translating gives CSARDIGDTQYF.

This clonotype was found many times. The CDR3 nucleotides read TGTGCCAGCAGTTGGGCCACCAATCAGCCCCAGCATTTT. Protein: CASSWATNQPQHF. The chain links TRBV28 to TRBJ1-5, with unresolved D. CDR1 and CDR2 from the germline V gene are MDHEN and SYDVKM. CDR3 length: 13 residues. The ends were cut back, 4 bases at V and 3 bases at J, with 7 bases in the middle.

The chain combines TRBV18 with TRBJ1-2; D may be TRBD1 (5 bases). The CDR3 sequence is 14 residues long. Trimming left V 3 bases short and J 0 bases short, with 8 bases between. Germline V CDR1 and CDR2: KGHSH, LQKENI. This CDR3 is CASSPGETNYGYTF. The CDR3 DNA sequence: TGTGCCAGCTCACCGGGGGAAACTAACTATGGCTACACCTTC.

On this clonotype: Being one base from a much bigger clone, this may be a read error. CDR3 nucleotide sequence: TGCGCCAGCAGCTTGGTTGGGACAGGGGGACCCGGGGCCAGCGTCCTGACTTTC. This encodes CASSLVGTGGPGASVLTF. V usage is TRBV5-1 and J usage is TRBJ2-6, with 11 bases aligning to TRBD1. CDR1 and CDR2 from the germline V gene are SGHRS and YFSETQ. The CDR3 is 18 amino acids.

This clonotype was found many times. J is TRBJ1-6 and V is TRBV5-1; D is possibly TRBD1 (6 bases). CDR1 is SGHRS, CDR2 YFSETQ, per germline. This CDR3 region has 15 residues. Trimming cost V 1 base and J 5 bases, with 10 bases left between them. CDR3 amino acids: CASSLRGQDNSPLHF. CDR3 nucleotide sequence: TGCGCCAGCAGCTTGAGGGGACAAGATAATTCACCCCTCCACTTT.

V is TRBV5-6 and J is TRBJ2-7; a weak D match, TRBD2 (6 bases). The CDR3 length is 16 residues. Germline V gene sequence: CDR1 SGHDT, CDR2 YYEEEE. V was cut by 0 bases and J by 2 bases, with 15 bases left in between. The DNA for the CDR3 is TGTGCCAGCAGCTTGGGGTTCGGGGAGGCCGCCTACGAGCAGTACTTC. Residues: CASSLGFGEAAYEQYF.

This sequence joins TRBV5-1 and TRBJ1-1; 10 positions agree with TRBD1. This CDR3 comprises 15 residues. Germline V gene lookup returns CDR1 SGHRS and CDR2 YFSETQ. The V segment lost 7 bases and the J segment 7 bases; nucleotides outside the gene matches: 13. The CDR3: CASGRTTGGSGEAFF. CDR3 bases: TGCGCCAGCGGCCGAACGACAGGGGGCTCTGGTGAAGCTTTCTTT.